This T cell receptor beta chain was obtained from a study of post-analysis software for immune sequencing data. Whole-study findings and limits: When patients were compared with controls, a handful of TRBV segments were more frequent, TRBV5-6, TRBV5-1 and TRBV20-1 among them. Diversity measured as normalized Chao1 was significantly lower in multiple sclerosis patients than in controls.

Incorporated into the TCR beta cDNA libraries were unique molecular identifiers, which served to reduce PCR and sequencing biases. Input of 1 to 10 million T cells yielded a few hundred thousand cDNA molecules. TCRdb redid the calling of the PCR reads with MiXCR, one entry per CDR3 protein. The sample has hundreds of thousands of distinct CDR3 sequences, 55% to 60% seen once; the top ten hold approximately 10%. Trimming at V came to 6 bases and at J to 2 bases, leaving 6 bases not matched to a gene. Germline CDR1 is ENHRY and CDR2 is SYGVKD. This CDR3 comprises 14 residues. This clonotype has a handful of counts. The antigen remains undetermined.

Sequenced sample: blood. This receptor was taken from a girl aged 2-10 years with multiple sclerosis. V and J are TRBV10-3 and TRBJ2-7; 8 bases line up with TRBD1. CDR3 region: CAIRPSTGAYEQYF. The CDR3 nucleotides read TGTGCCATCAGGCCCTCGACAGGGGCCTACGAGCAGTACTTC.